Listed here are 26 T cell receptor beta chains from one sample, sequenced in a study of T-cell memory formation after mild COVID-19. A single record per CDR3 protein comes from TCRdb applying MiXCR to the 5' RACE reads. The sample includes around 420,000 distinct CDR3 sequences, about 24% seen only once; the top ten take 8.5% to 10%. The sample was PBMCs or a T cell subset sorted from them (not recorded which). These receptors all come from an adult woman who had mild COVID-19 (a few samples of this study predate the infection). Cell type and time point are not known.

The gene calls are TRBV5-1 and TRBJ2-5, with 11 bases lining up with TRBD2. Germline V CDR1 and CDR2: SGHRS, YFSETQ. V lost 3 bases, J lost 9 bases, and 16 bases stayed unmatched. There are 17 residues in the CDR3. The CDR3 protein is CASSSSVTSGDIMAQYF. CDR3 coding DNA: TGCGCCAGCAGCTCATCGGTGACTAGCGGGGACATCATGGCCCAGTACTTC. Full variable domain (remainder filled in from reference TRBV5-1 and TRBJ2-5): KAGVTQTPRYLIKTRGQQVTLSCSPISGHRSVSWYQQTPGQGLQFLFEYFSETQRNKGNFPGRFSGRQFSNSRSEMNVSTLELGDSALYLCASSSSVTSGDIMAQYFGPGTRLLVL.

The rearrangement uses TRBV29-1 and TRBJ1-2, with 9 nucleotides matching TRBD1. Per the germline V gene, CDR1 is SQVTM and CDR2 is ANQGSEA. CDR3 length: 14 amino acids. Germline trimming cut 1 base from V and 5 bases from J; bases unmatched to any gene: 5. This chain's CDR3 is CSVEAGGTGYGYTF. CDR3 nucleotides: TGCAGCGTTGAAGCGGGGGGGACAGGGTATGGCTACACCTTC.

This clonotype occurred once. The rearrangement joins TRBV19 to TRBJ2-7, with 8 bases that match TRBD1. The CDR3 loop spans 15 amino acids. Germline V CDR1 and CDR2: LNHDA, SQIVND (reference sequence). Trimming removed 7 bases from V and 3 bases from J; junction bases left unmatched: 11. CDR3 loop: CASKKSGTGNYEQYF. The CDR3 nucleotides read TGTGCCAGTAAAAAATCCGGGACAGGAAACTACGAGCAGTACTTC.

This clonotype was observed a handful of times. The CDR3 reads CASSLGLGTGSNEQFF. The CDR3 DNA sequence: TGCGCCAGCAGCTTGGGCCTGGGGACAGGGAGCAATGAGCAGTTCTTC. V and J are TRBV5-1 and TRBJ2-1, with 9 bases fitting TRBD1. Trimming at V came to 0 bases and at J to 6 bases, leaving 7 bases not matched to a gene. The length of the CDR3 is 16 residues. The germline V gene encodes CDR1 SGHRS and CDR2 YFSETQ.

CDR3 in DNA: TGCAGCGTTGTAGAGACAGTCGAGACCCAGTACTTC. Protein: CSVVETVETQYF. This sequence joins TRBV29-1 and TRBJ2-5, with a weak D call TRBD1 (5 bases). Germline V gene data show CDR1 as SQVTM and CDR2 as ANQGSEA. Trimming shortened V by 4 bases and J by 5 bases, and 11 bases separated the two germline ends. CDR3 length equals 12 residues.

In this sample, this clonotype turned up a few times. This chain's CDR3 is CASSIGSGSEQFF. CDR3 DNA: TGTGCCAGTAGTATTGGCTCGGGCAGTGAGCAGTTCTTC. The rearrangement joins TRBV19 to TRBJ2-1; D gene unclear. V was shortened by 3 bases and J by 9 bases, with 12 bases between the two germline ends. CDR1 is LNHDA, CDR2 SQIVND, per germline (reference sequence). The CDR3 loop spans 13 amino acids.

This clonotype was counted between two and nine times. In nucleotides, the CDR3 is TGTGCCAGCGCGGGGACTAGCGGGAGGCGCGGAGATACGCAGTATTTT. Protein product: CASAGTSGRRGDTQYF. This chain joins TRBV12-3 or TRBV12-4 and TRBJ2-3, with 15 bases matching TRBD2. CDR3 length equals 16 residues. The V segment lost 8 bases and the J segment 5 bases; nucleotides outside the gene matches: 8.

The genes are TRBV7-3 and TRBJ2-1, with 8 bases fitting TRBD2. CDR3 size: 16 residues. V was pared by 4 bases and J by 7 bases, with 12 bases of the junction left unmatched. Germline loops: CDR1 SGHTA, CDR2 FQGTGA. The CDR3 loop is CASSSSPGGGPNEQFF. The CDR3 bases are TGTGCCAGCAGCTCCAGCCCGGGCGGGGGGCCGAATGAGCAGTTCTTC.

The sample holds a few counts of this clonotype. V gene TRBV6-4 combines with J gene TRBJ2-2; D is unresolved. CDR3 length: 14 residues. V was shortened by 4 bases and J by 1 base, with 7 bases between the two germline ends. Germline CDR1 is MRHNA and CDR2 is SNTAGT. The CDR3 region has the DNA TGTGCCAGCAGTGTTGAGATGAACACCGGGGAGCTGTTTTTT. Translated, it gives CASSVEMNTGELFF.

The sample holds a few counts of this clonotype. This chain connects TRBV9 to TRBJ2-1; TRBD1 is a possible D gene (6 bases). CDR1 and CDR2 (germline): SGDLS, YYNGEE. The CDR3 extends over 15 amino acids. The germline V and J ends were trimmed by 0 bases and 6 bases, with 13 bases remaining between them. The CDR3 coding sequence is TGTGCCAGCAGCGTAGACACAGGGAAGGGCAATGAGCAGTTCTTC. This encodes CASSVDTGKGNEQFF.

This clonotype was found a few times. The rearrangement joins TRBV29-1 to TRBJ1-3; perhaps TRBD1 as D (6 bases). CDR3 size: 15 residues. V was trimmed by 7 bases and J by 0 bases, leaving 16 bases between them. The V gene's germline CDR1 is SQVTM and CDR2 ANQGSEA. The CDR3 reads CSALGQMNSGNTIYF. The CDR3, as DNA: TGCAGCGCCCTCGGACAGATGAACTCTGGAAACACCATATATTTT.

A remark on this clonotype: At one boundary the junction diverges from the germline segment, which might be a read error. This chain joins TRBV12-3 or TRBV12-4 and TRBJ1-4, with 7 bases matching TRBD1. There are 15 residues in the CDR3. CDR3 sequence: CASSEQGSMSEKLIF. The CDR3 DNA reads as TGTGCCAGCAGCGAACAGGGGAGCATGAGTGAAAAACTGATTTTT.

The chain joins TRBV20-1 to TRBJ2-1, with 11 bases that match TRBD1. The CDR3 has 15 amino acids. After removal of 0 bases from V and 9 bases from J, the junction contained 7 bases not matched to a gene. Germline loops: CDR1 DFQATT, CDR2 SNEGSKA (reference sequence). The CDR3 DNA follows: TGCAGTGCTAGAGAACGAGGACAGGGGGCGACTGAGCAGTTCTTC. Amino acids: CSARERGQGATEQFF.

The J gene is TRBJ1-2, the V gene TRBV7-9; D is ambiguous. CDR1 and CDR2 (germline): SEHNR, FQNEAQ (reference sequence). V was clipped by 2 bases and J by 8 bases, with 9 bases between them. The CDR3 is 12 amino acids. The chain's CDR3 is CASSLSEAGYTF. The CDR3 DNA follows: TGTGCCAGCAGCTTAAGCGAAGCGGGCTACACCTTC.

This clonotype was recorded a few times. The V gene is TRBV20-1, the J gene TRBJ2-3; D is perhaps TRBD1 or TRBD2 (5 bases each). Germline V CDR1 and CDR2: DFQATT, SNEGSKA (reference sequence). The CDR3 covers 14 residues. V lost 3 bases, J lost 0 bases, and 10 bases lay in between. CDR3 loop: CSASTGLSTDTQYF. The CDR3 nucleotides read TGCAGTGCTAGTACGGGGCTTAGCACAGATACGCAGTATTTT.

CDR3 sequence (DNA): TGTGCCAGCAGCCAAGTTCTACTAGCGGGGATTAGGACCGGGGAGCTGTTTTTT. It specifies CASSQVLLAGIRTGELFF. The chain couples TRBV3-1 to TRBJ2-2; TRBD2 matches at 10 bases. The ends lost 1 base at V and 5 bases at J; junction bases unmatched: 10. The CDR3 sequence is 18 residues long. Germline CDR1 LGHDT, CDR2 YNNKEL (reference sequence).

Ten or more counts support this clonotype. V and J are TRBV20-1 and TRBJ2-3; 8 bases are shared with TRBD1. The germline CDR1 and CDR2 sequences are DFQATT and SNEGSKA (reference sequence). The CDR3 covers 14 residues. V was pared by 6 bases and J by 4 bases, with 9 bases of the junction left unmatched. For the CDR3, the DNA is TGCAGTGCCAAGGGGACAGGTGGTCCAGATACGCAGTATTTT. It yields the protein CSAKGTGGPDTQYF.

The gene calls are TRBV19 and TRBJ1-1, with D possibly being TRBD1 (5 bases). The CDR3 is 16 amino acids. Trimming pared 2 bases from V and 4 bases from J, leaving 17 bases between. CDR1 and CDR2 from the germline V gene are LNHDA and SQIVND (reference sequence). DNA for the CDR3: TGTGCCAGTAGTATAAACCAAGCGGGGGGTGCCACTGAAGCTTTCTTT. Encoded protein: CASSINQAGGATEAFF. The entire variable domain, with the rest obtained from reference TRBV19 and TRBJ1-1, is as follows: DGGITQSPKYLFRKEGQNVTLSCEQNLNHDAMYWYRQDPGQGLRLIYYSQIVNDFQKGDIAEGYSVSREKKESFPLTVTSAQKNPTAFYLCASSINQAGGATEAFFGQGTRLTVV.

This clonotype came up many times. The CDR3 nucleotides are TGTGCCATCTCCTCGACTAGCGGGGGATTCAAAAACATTCAGTACTTC. This translates into CAISSTSGGFKNIQYF. V gene TRBV10-3 combines with J gene TRBJ2-4, with 12 bases aligning to TRBD2. The germline V gene encodes CDR1 ENHRY and CDR2 SYGVKD. The CDR3 spans 16 residues. With V trimmed by 8 bases and J by 3 bases, 8 bases remained unmatched.

Only a few counts were recorded for this clonotype. The V gene is TRBV5-5, the J gene TRBJ1-1, with D hard to call. There are 16 residues in the CDR3. V dropped 3 bases and J dropped 0 bases, with 15 bases sitting between them. Germline CDR1 is SGHKS and CDR2 is YYEKEE (reference sequence). The DNA of the CDR3 is TGTGCCAGCAGCTCGCATCCAGGACGGCTGAACACTGAAGCTTTCTTT. Translated, it gives CASSSHPGRLNTEAFF.

This chain links TRBV30 with TRBJ2-3; TRBD1 agrees at 12 bases. Trimming at V came to 5 bases and at J to 4 bases, leaving 13 bases not matched to a gene. The CDR3 is made up of 17 amino acids. CDR1 and CDR2 from the germline V gene are GTSNPN and SVGIG (reference sequence). The CDR3 reads CAWDRNSGTGGADTQYF. CDR3 DNA: TGTGCCTGGGACAGGAACTCCGGGACAGGGGGCGCAGATACGCAGTATTTT.

This clonotype was found a few times. The chain recombines TRBV6-5 with TRBJ1-1; D is undetermined. In germline, CDR1 is MNHEY, CDR2 SVGAGI. The V end lost 6 bases, the J end lost 0 bases, and 8 bases lay between the germline ends. This CDR3 region has 13 residues. The chain's CDR3 is CASSSPMNTEAFF. The DNA of the CDR3 is TGTGCCAGCAGCTCTCCGATGAACACTGAAGCTTTCTTT.

The CDR3 region has the DNA TGTGCCAGCAGCCGACCAGACAATCAGCCCCAGCATTTT. Translation: CASSRPDNQPQHF. This chain links TRBV12-3 or TRBV12-4 with TRBJ1-5, with D unresolved. The CDR3 totals 13 residues. V was clipped by 6 bases and J by 3 bases, with 9 bases between them.

The chain couples TRBV5-1 to TRBJ2-2; tentative D call: TRBD1 (5 bases). V was trimmed by 3 bases and J by 6 bases, leaving 9 bases between them. The CDR3 spans 13 residues. The germline gives CDR1 SGHRS, CDR2 YFSETQ. CDR3 nucleotide sequence: TGCGCCAGCAGCTCCCTGGGGCCCGGGGAGCTGTTTTTT. Its translation: CASSSLGPGELFF.

The chain joins TRBV20-1 to TRBJ2-1, with 9 bases aligning to TRBD2. This CDR3 spans 16 amino acids. Germline values: CDR1 DFQATT, CDR2 SNEGSKA (reference sequence). V was clipped by 5 bases and J by 6 bases; unmatched bases: 14. The CDR3 loop is CSARSSGTSFGNEQFF. The CDR3 DNA follows: TGCAGTGCTCGATCTAGCGGGACTAGCTTTGGCAATGAGCAGTTCTTC.

The chain couples TRBV7-2 to TRBJ2-7; perhaps TRBD2 as D (5 bases). The CDR3 is 15 residues long. Trimming stripped 4 bases from V and 0 bases from J, with 13 bases between. Germline CDR1 and CDR2: SGHTA and FQGNSA. The CDR3 sequence is CASSSEGGSSYEQYF. DNA of the CDR3: TGTGCCAGCAGCTCAGAGGGCGGTAGCTCCTACGAGCAGTACTTC. The variable domain in full, completed from reference TRBV7-2 and TRBJ2-7, reads GAGVSQSPSNKVTEKGKDVELRCDPISGHTALYWYRQSLGQGLEFLIYFQGNSAPDKSGLPSDRFSAERTGGSVSTLTIQRTQQEDSAVYLCASSSEGGSSYEQYFGPGTRLTVT.